This is a list of T cell receptor beta chains from one sample in a study of shared clonotypes between healthy human individuals. Produced via immunoSEQ multiplex PCR; TCRdb's table is partial and in-frame only. The repertoire holds 2,500,000 or so clones, with 93% as singletons. Sequencing used naive CD4+ T cells from PBMCs. These receptors originate from a man younger than 30 in good health. Some clones in this sample may be carry-over from other donors' samples. Both conserved end residues are part of each CDR3.

CDR3 protein	V gene
CASSLDRTINYGYTF	TRBV7-8
CASSRGQGAVTEAFF	TRBV18
CASSVGAGMGQETQYF	TRBV9
CASSEGGNIQYF	TRBV7-3
CAISEGSGQTNEKLFF	TRBV10-3
CASSLRGGLEAFF	TRBV6-5
CASSRDDNQPQHF	TRBV25-1
CAWSWNTALNTEAFF	TRBV30
CASSKEGRWGPNYGYTF	TRBV21-1
CASSLGGYNEQFF	TRBV28
CASSNRGGEAYNEQFF	TRBV28
CASSGGQGRSGYGYTF	TRBV18
CASSLGQGITDTQYF	TRBV5-5
CASSSPRGRGYEQYF	TRBV27
CASSVQTGPPYEQYF	TRBV9
CASSPFKGQRGTGELFF	TRBV28
CASSLRRGNNEQFF	TRBV7-2
CASSPGDRLYGYTF	TRBV28
CASSLDGIPSYEQYF	TRBV5-1
CASSQGRNSRYEQFF	TRBV14
CATGTGEAFF	TRBV6-5
CASSVTSGSMVYEQFF	TRBV9
CASSEVAGRGTDTQYF	TRBV5-4
CASGRIGREQTQYF	TRBV12-5
CASSFRDGLAQYF	TRBV7-3
CASSPGTGNTIYF	TRBV2
CASSLRDTGAGAFF	TRBV7-2
CASSWDRVNSPLHF	TRBV27
CASSLDLGDTQYF	TRBV7-3
CASAGTVSYGYTF	TRBV19
CAWSQQGEGYTF	TRBV30
CASSLVASLYSGNTIYF	TRBV7-9
CASSVGPRDNEKLFF	TRBV5-1
CASSLAPTGAADTQYF	TRBV11-2
CASSLVAGVTDTQYF	TRBV11-2
CAWSAMGNEQFF	TRBV30
CASSIGRVIQETQYF	TRBV19
CASSLIGSRNEQFF	TRBV7-3
CASSLTSWDETQYF	TRBV7-3
CASSKAGSYYEQYF	TRBV21-1
CASSERAVTYEQYF	TRBV6-1
CASSLGRRGMNTEAFF	TRBV7-8
CASSLGGRLIAPPNSPLHF	TRBV5-6
CASSLGVGVGGNQPQHF	TRBV7-9
CASSLDGVREAFF	TRBV7-9
CASSPPAGVGQETQYF	TRBV18
CASSLVGTNEKLFF	TRBV5-5
CASSLVGRGLETQYF	TRBV7-9
CAWSVGQAKNIQYF	TRBV30
CASSPPGQSKQYF	TRBV18
CSVPGAGGYEQYF	TRBV29-1
CASSLGGWGYTF	TRBV28
CASRGRTRSETQYF	TRBV2
CASSRRGYEAFF	TRBV6-5
CSGGFYLAGLPVHEQYF	TRBV29-1
CASRSRGQGGLNEQYF	TRBV28
CASSLGRAQETQYF	TRBV7-2
CASSRQGATGAEAFF	TRBV6-5